This is a list of T cell receptor beta chains from one sample in a study of blood T cell repertoires in COVID-19. The table came from immunoSEQ multiplex PCR; TCRdb's copy has only in-frame clones and leaves some out. The sample lists approximately 25,000 clones; about 91% were seen once. Sequencing was performed on peripheral blood. These receptors came from a human donor with active COVID-19. The donor label of this sample is uncertain. Both conserved end residues are part of each CDR3.

V	J	length	CDR3
TRBV25-1	TRBJ1-4	17	CASSEYGRGSGNEKLFF
TRBV27	TRBJ2-7	18	CASSGGTGLAGGTYEQYF
TRBV4-2	TRBJ1-5	18	CASSQDWTSLLSNQPQHF
TRBV30	TRBJ1-6	15	CAWSVLGTDNSPLHF
TRBV19	TRBJ1-6	13	CASAGTGDSPLHF
TRBV10-3	TRBJ1-4	15	CAISGGAATNEKLFF
TRBV7-3	TRBJ2-2	16	CASSLFSGRGAGELFF
TRBV3-1/TRBV3-2	TRBJ1-6	15	CASSQEGRGNSPLHF
TRBV3-1/TRBV3-2	TRBJ1-5	16	CASSQFGGTGNQPQHF
TRBV18	TRBJ2-2	15	CASSTGLAGIGELFF
TRBV2	TRBJ2-1	15	CASSVLAGTYNEQFF
TRBV6-2/TRBV6-3	TRBJ1-2	15	CASSYRTGGKDGYTF
TRBV28	TRBJ1-6	13	CASSLPLTGGLHF
TRBV7-9	TRBJ1-2	14	CASSLGVTNYGYTF
TRBV6-5	TRBJ1-1	14	CASSSRTGGTEAFF
TRBV29-1	TRBJ1-5	12	CSAGGSNQPQHF
TRBV28	TRBJ1-6	15	CASSLEGRVNSPLHF
TRBV5-5	TRBJ1-4	14	CASSLGGSNEKLFF
TRBV7-8	TRBJ2-7	16	CATRGSLREGPHEQYF
TRBV5-5	TRBJ2-1	12	CASSSVHNEQFF
TRBV7-9	TRBJ2-5	15	CASSSPAEPQETQYF
TRBV4-2	TRBJ2-1	15	CASSLSGALANEQFF
TRBV30	TRBJ1-3	14	CAWSAGFSGNTIYF
TRBV2	TRBJ1-4	16	CASMAGASSIGEKLFF
TRBV6-6	TRBJ1-5	14	CASSFTGKEQPQHF
TRBV10-2	TRBJ2-3	14	CASSTLESTDTQYF
TRBV29-1	TRBJ2-2	14	CSVEGRENTGELFF
TRBV5-3	TRBJ2-1	16	CARSSLAGGGYNEQFF
TRBV14	TRBJ2-1	16	CASSPDRGLPYNEQFF
TRBV5-6	TRBJ2-4	16	CASSLDGLAVKNIQYF
TRBV29-1	TRBJ2-5	13	CSTRDSRQETQYF
TRBV3-1/TRBV3-2	TRBJ2-7	16	CASSLGLAGGGYEQYF